The present TCR beta chain was sequenced within a study of blood T cell repertoires in COVID-19. Overall study: Samples came from the United States, Italy and Spain, spanning acute and convalescent COVID-19. PBMCs, B-cell-depleted T cells, or T cells provided the cDNA or gDNA that made up the material.

Per the original data handling: Nucleated cell counts were estimated from reference gene primer amplification. Libraries were prepared by immunoSEQ multiplex PCR; TCRdb keeps only in-frame clonotypes and omits some of them. Clone size and the V and J calls come from that table; the DNA yielded D and trimming. The profile covers hundreds of thousands of clones, with roughly 85% appearing a single time and about 14% taken by the ten largest. The CDR3 extends over 14 amino acids. The trim removed 10 bases at V and 2 bases at J, leaving 8 bases unmatched. The germline CDR1 and CDR2 sequences are MDHEN and SYDVKM.

V is TRBV28 and J is TRBJ1-2, with 9 bases lining up with TRBD1. Source material: peripheral blood. The TCR originated in a human donor in a cohort sampled during active COVID-19. The CDR3 loop is CAITGGRHNYGYTF. For the CDR3, the DNA is TGTGCCATCACAGGGGGCAGGCACAACTATGGCTACACCTTC.